This is a list of T cell receptor beta chains from one sample in a study of blood T cell repertoires in COVID-19. The assay was immunoSEQ multiplex PCR, and TCRdb's table has in-frame clones only and misses some. The table lists about 190,000 clones, roughly nine tenths of them singletons. Specimen: peripheral blood. These receptors were collected from a man under 40 with acute or convalescent COVID-19. Both conserved end residues are part of each CDR3. The D gene is left open where the match is weak. The size field is filled for only some rows; it gives once, few, many or a size class.

D gene	V gene	clone size	J gene	CDR3 DNA	CDR3 protein
NA	TRBV7-6	NA	TRBJ1-3	TGTGCCAGCAGCTTACGGATTTCGGGGGGACCTGGAAACACCATATATTTT	CASSLRISGGPGNTIYF
TRBD1	TRBV7-6	NA	TRBJ1-4	TGTGCCAGCAGTCGACAACAGGGGGTGAATGAAAAACTGTTTTTT	CASSRQQGVNEKLFF
TRBD2	TRBV4-2	NA	TRBJ2-7	TGTGCCAGCAGCCAAAGAGCGGGGAGCTCCTACGAGCAGTACTTC	CASSQRAGSSYEQYF
TRBD2	TRBV10-1	NA	TRBJ2-7	TGCGCCAGCAGTCCGGGACTAGTCCACGAGCAGTACTTC	CASSPGLVHEQYF
TRBD1	TRBV6-5	few	TRBJ1-1	TGTGCCAGCAGGTTCGCCCGAGGGACAGCTGAAGCTTTCTTT	CASRFARGTAEAFF
TRBD1	TRBV5-8	few	TRBJ2-5	TGTGCCAGCAGCCCCCGCAAGGAGACAGGGAGAGTCGGGACCCAGTACTTC	CASSPRKETGRVGTQYF
NA	TRBV28	few	TRBJ1-2	TGTGCCAGCAGTTTATCGGAGGGCTACTATGGCTACACCTTC	CASSLSEGYYGYTF
TRBD1	TRBV3-1/TRBV3-2	NA	TRBJ2-5	TGTGCCAGCCGTCGACAGGGGGTAGAGACCCAGTACTTC	CASRRQGVETQYF
TRBD1	TRBV19	NA	TRBJ1-2	TGTGCCAGTAGTAAGGGGGCTGGCTACACCTTC	CASSKGAGYTF
NA	TRBV20-1	NA	TRBJ2-5	TGCAGTGCTAGGAGGGGGGAGACCCAGTACTTC	CSARRGETQYF
TRBD1	TRBV30	NA	TRBJ1-1	TGTGCCTGGGACAGGGGGTTGGACACTGAAGCTTTCTTT	CAWDRGLDTEAFF